Listed below are T cell receptor beta chains from one sample, sequenced in a study of post-analysis software for immune sequencing data. From the PCR reads, TCRdb called clonotypes with MiXCR, one entry per CDR3 protein. The data show under 650,000 distinct CDR3 sequences, with roughly 40% seen just once and more than 1.5% held by the top ten. What was sequenced was blood. The receptors were gathered from a girl aged 10 to 17 with multiple sclerosis. CDR3s include the opening cysteine and the closing phenylalanine or tryptophan. D genes are given only for firm matches. Where a row states a size, it is once, few, many or the class of an expanded clone; other rows omit it.

d_gene	v_gene	j_gene	abundance	CDR3nt	CDR3aa
.	TRBV9	TRBJ1-2	.	TGTGCCAGCAGCGTAGACGGGGGTTCGACCTATGGCTACACCTTC	CASSVDGGSTYGYTF
TRBD1	TRBV25-1	TRBJ2-5	.	TGTGCCAGCAGTGATCGGGACAGGGCGGGGGAGACCCAGTACTTC	CASSDRDRAGETQYF
.	TRBV5-5	TRBJ2-4	few	TGTGCCAGCAGCTTGCGGGACGTTTTAGCCAAAAACATTCAGTACTTC	CASSLRDVLAKNIQYF
.	TRBV29-1	TRBJ2-3	.	TGCAGCGTTGAAGATCTTACCACAGATACGCAGTATTTT	CSVEDLTTDTQYF
.	TRBV6-2/TRBV6-3	TRBJ2-1	.	TGTGCCAGCAGTTCGCAAATCGGGGACAATGAGCAGTTCTTC	CASSSQIGDNEQFF
.	TRBV5-1	TRBJ2-1	.	TGCGCCAGCAGCTTGGAGGGATGGTCCTACAATGAGCAGTTCTTC	CASSLEGWSYNEQFF
.	TRBV27	TRBJ2-1	.	TGTGCCAGCAGTTCAGAGGACCGGGCTAAGGCGGGCAATGAGCAGTTCTTC	CASSSEDRAKAGNEQFF
TRBD1	TRBV5-6	TRBJ2-1	few	TGTGCCAGCAGCCGGCGGACAGGGGGAGGCAATGAGCAGTTCTTC	CASSRRTGGGNEQFF
.	TRBV2	TRBJ1-5	.	TGTGCCAGCAGTGAGGTGACGGGGAATCAGCCCCAGCATTTT	CASSEVTGNQPQHF
.	TRBV4-1	TRBJ2-7	.	TGCGCCAGCAGCCAAGGGGACACCAATCTGGGTACTTACGGGCAGTACTTC	CASSQGDTNLGTYGQYF
.	TRBV27	TRBJ2-1	few	TGTGCCAGCACCCAAGGGCCTGAGAATGAGCAGTTCTTC	CASTQGPENEQFF
TRBD1	TRBV20-1	TRBJ2-1	few	TGCAGTGCTAGAACAGATTCCGGGACAGTTCGAAATGAGCAGTTCTTC	CSARTDSGTVRNEQFF
.	TRBV20-1	TRBJ2-3	few	TGCAGTGCTAGAGTTGAAGATACGCAGTATTTT	CSARVEDTQYF
.	TRBV10-2	TRBJ1-5	few	TGCGCCAGCAGAGGGGTGACGGACAATCAGCCCCAGCATTTT	CASRGVTDNQPQHF
.	TRBV10-3	TRBJ2-5	.	TGTGCCATCAGTGCGTCCATGGGGGTAGGGGAGACCCAGTACTTC	CAISASMGVGETQYF
.	TRBV25-1	TRBJ1-1	.	TGTGCCACCAAAGGAGGGGAGACTGAAGCTTTCTTT	CATKGGETEAFF
.	TRBV12-3/TRBV12-4	TRBJ2-3	.	TGTGCCAGCAGAACCCGATTCATTGGGGCCGAGTATTTT	CASRTRFIGAEYF
.	TRBV12-3/TRBV12-4	TRBJ2-3	few	TGTGCCAGTGGGCAGTCAATCATTACAGATACGCAGTATTTT	CASGQSIITDTQYF
TRBD1	TRBV7-9	TRBJ2-5	many	TGTGCCAGCAGCCGGTATACAGGGGGGGAGACCCAGTACTTC	CASSRYTGGETQYF
TRBD1	TRBV12-3/TRBV12-4	TRBJ1-6	.	TGTGCCAGCAGTAGGACAGGGGGGATTTCACCCCTCCACTTT	CASSRTGGISPLHF